This T cell receptor (beta chain) was sequenced for a study of pediatric ulcerative colitis (dated by TCRdb to between 2017 and 2020). Context from the whole study: Among the ulcerative colitis patients, about seven had pancolitis and two had left-sided colitis, and histology in every patient was consistent with ulcerative colitis. Nine or ten newly diagnosed, treatment-naive pediatric ulcerative colitis patients and a handful of non-IBD control children each provided paired blood and rectal samples. The Pediatric Ulcerative Colitis Activity Index classified a couple of patients as having mild disease, several as having moderate disease and three as having acute severe colitis.

Rearranged CDR3 beta regions were amplified from genomic DNA with multiplex V and J primers using the immunoSEQ TRB Survey service. To keep sequencing depth the same across samples, survey-level depth of up to 500,000 reads per sample was applied. The libraries were purified and pooled, then sequenced using Illumina technology. The authors' pipeline ran thus. Productive clonality, sample overlap, pairwise scatters, CDR3 beta length, V/D/J gene usage and productiveness were all assessed with the immunoSEQ online tools. Calculated diversity was defined as the number of unique rearrangements divided by total templates, multiplied by 100, and Shannon and Simpson indices were computed as well. Z-score normalized data were analyzed by principal component analysis with the R prcomp function and the ggbiplot package. Morisita's index was used to quantify blood-rectal clonal overlap within each subject. This immuneACCESS table, as held by TCRdb, lists in-frame sequences with V and J called but not all clones. Of the missing ones, under half trace to an unresolved V gene in checked studies; the others have no known cause. That table gives V, J and clone size, and the DNA gave D and trimming. The sample includes about 25,000 clones, with roughly 70% observed a single time. The ten largest clones represent roughly 7.6% of the sample.

The germline V gene encodes CDR1 MNHNY and CDR2 SVGAGI (reference sequence). From the cysteine through the phenylalanine, the CDR3 covers 13 amino acids. CDR3 DNA only is kept here, 39 bases in frame from base 1. Trimming costs V 6 bases and J 0 bases, and their ends lie 6 bases apart. The study at large found these results: Compared with controls, ulcerative colitis patients showed significantly higher autologous blood-rectal clonal overlap, a finding that suggests increased T cell trafficking to inflamed tissue. Two rectal CDR3 clonotypes were present in all ulcerative colitis patients and in none of the controls. The healthy control group was small, with only a few individuals. Features of the rectal repertoire distinguished controls, mild-moderate colitis patients and acute severe colitis patients, and in acute severe colitis, rectal diversity was reduced because of clonal expansions. Rectal pinch biopsies may have included blood-derived T cells, especially in patients with overt colitis. Repertoires were derived from total lymphocyte DNA, so rare subsets such as regulatory T cells may have patterns not reflected. For technical reasons, blood samples from a couple of patients gave substantially fewer templates, and these samples were excluded from the blood-rectal overlap analysis.

During colonoscopy, one to two pinch biopsies were obtained from the rectum for research purposes. No immunosuppressive medication had been given to the ulcerative colitis patients before the diagnostic colonoscopy. Before DNA isolation, rectal biopsies were subjected to proteinase K digestion. The Wizard kit (Promega) was used to extract genomic DNA from blood and intestinal samples. On this clone itself: Its target antigen remains unknown. Base-call qualities are not available, and no considerably larger clone is one nucleotide away.

This TCR was recovered from a boy younger than 18 with severe ulcerative colitis. Sequencing was done on a sample of gut tissue. The chain is assembled from TRBV6-6 and TRBJ1-5, with the identity of the D gene unclear. The nucleotides read TGTGCCAGCAGGGGATATAGCAATCAGCCCCAGCATTTT. This is translated as CASRGYSNQPQHF.